This T cell receptor beta chain was documented in a study of shared clonotypes between healthy human individuals. Study details: Every donor yielded three CD4 naive, three CD4 memory, two CD8 naive and one CD8 memory plate.

The germline V gene has CDR1 SGHAT and CDR2 FQNNGV. This CDR3 is built from 15 residues. V lost 5 bases, J lost 4 bases, and 17 bases lay in between. Naive CD4+ cells were CD45RA-selected; the remaining cells were memory. Replicate PCRs run on sorted subsets employed 200 ng DNA, 30,000 to 35,000 T cell genomes. Some clones are missing from TCRdb's copy, which holds only in-frame ones; the method was immunoSEQ multiplex PCR. Of 2 million to 2.5 million clones detected, nearly 97% appear once; the ten largest clones hold roughly 0.13%. The clonotype was recovered from a man aged 18 to 30 in good health. The sequencing sample was made of naive CD4+ T cells sorted from blood. The subset denotes: CD45RA+ positively selected. V gene TRBV11-2 combines with J gene TRBJ1-1; possible D gene TRBD1, 5 bases. CDR3 DNA sequence: TGTGCCAGCAGCCGAACACAGTTAAGGGGCACTGAAGCTTTCTTT. It is translated as CASSRTQLRGTEAFF.